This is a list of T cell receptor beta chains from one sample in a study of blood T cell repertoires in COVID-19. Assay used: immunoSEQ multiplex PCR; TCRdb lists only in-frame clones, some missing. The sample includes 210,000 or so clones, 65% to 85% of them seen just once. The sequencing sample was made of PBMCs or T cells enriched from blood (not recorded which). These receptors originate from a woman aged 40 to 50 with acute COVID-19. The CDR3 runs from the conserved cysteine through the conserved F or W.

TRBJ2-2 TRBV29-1 CSGSLNGELFF
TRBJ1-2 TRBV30 CAWSWSGRGYTF
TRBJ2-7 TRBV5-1 CASSTYREGEQYF
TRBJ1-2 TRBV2 CASKVGGASGYTF
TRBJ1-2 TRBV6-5 CASSWPGNYGYTF
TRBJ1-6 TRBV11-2 CASSWQGNSPLHF
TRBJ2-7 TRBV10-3 CAISGTRGQGAGEQYF
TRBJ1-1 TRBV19 CASSTGQKNTEAFF
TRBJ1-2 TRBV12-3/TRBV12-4 CASSLMGRSGYTF
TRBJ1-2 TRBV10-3 CAISVTGLEGYTF
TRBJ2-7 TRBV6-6 CASTNEPKYYEQYF
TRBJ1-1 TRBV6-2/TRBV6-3 CASSTRRTEAFF
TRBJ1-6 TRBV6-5 CASSPPGLRNSPLHF
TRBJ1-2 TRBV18 CASSPARASGYTF
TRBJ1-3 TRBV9 CASSTGTGSGNTIYF
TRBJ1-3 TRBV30 CAWSATGEYWNTIYF
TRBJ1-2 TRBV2 CASSGGERQRGYTF
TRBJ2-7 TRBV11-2 CASSLTGLSYEQYF
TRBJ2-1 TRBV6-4 CASSDSSGGANEQFF
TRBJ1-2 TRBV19 CASKGPDRNYGYTF
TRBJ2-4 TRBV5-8 CASSLLSGWENIQYF
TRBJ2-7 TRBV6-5 CASSYDVGTAGGQYF
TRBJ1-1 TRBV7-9 CASSPYTGGRGTEAFF
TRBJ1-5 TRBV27 CASSNRNQPQHF
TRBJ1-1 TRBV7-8 CASSKQGNLNTEAFF
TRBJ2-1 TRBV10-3 CAIKREGRAVEQFF